The 32 T cell receptor beta chains listed next were all sequenced from one sample in a study of T cell repertoires in cytomegalovirus infection. MiXCR, applied by TCRdb to the reads, yields one record per CDR3 protein. The sample shows nearly 650,000 distinct CDR3 sequences, approximately 24% of them seen only once. The sequenced sample consisted of CD8+ T cells from PBMCs. The origin of the receptors is a human donor in good health (CMV status not recorded). Some clones in this sample may be carry-over from other donors' samples.

This clonotype occurred a few times. V gene TRBV5-1 combines with J gene TRBJ2-1, with TRBD1 matching 10 bases. Losses at the gene ends were 4 bases for V and 8 bases for J; bases not matched to a gene: 9. This CDR3 contains 15 residues. The germline V gene encodes CDR1 SGHRS and CDR2 YFSETQ. CDR3 loop: CASSLRDRGVDEQFF. DNA for the CDR3: TGCGCCAGCAGCCTGAGGGACAGGGGAGTAGATGAGCAGTTCTTC.

The V and J genes are TRBV7-9 and TRBJ1-2; D may be TRBD1 (5 bases). The V and J ends lost 2 bases and 2 bases respectively, with 9 bases between them. Germline V gives CDR1 SEHNR, CDR2 FQNEAQ (reference sequence). The CDR3 has 14 residues. CDR3 sequence (DNA): TGTGCCAGCAGCTTAACGACAGCGAACTATGGCTACACCTTC. The encoded protein is CASSLTTANYGYTF.

Comment on this clonotype: One junction end disagrees with the germline gene, perhaps due to a read error. The chain combines TRBV4-2 with TRBJ1-1; D unclear. The CDR3 is made up of 13 amino acids. Germline lookup yields CDR1 LGHNA and CDR2 YNFKEQ. DNA of the CDR3: TGTGTCAGCAGCCCGTTGGTGAACACTGAAGCTTTCTTT. As protein: CVSSPLVNTEAFF.

The chain couples TRBV7-9 to TRBJ1-5, with a weak D call TRBD1 (6 bases). The CDR3 is 14 residues long. V dropped 5 bases and J dropped 7 bases, with 15 bases sitting between them. The V gene's germline CDR1 is SEHNR and CDR2 FQNEAQ (reference sequence). The CDR3 coding sequence is TGTGCCAGCAGCCCACAGGGACTTGGACAGCCCCAGCATTTT. It codes for CASSPQGLGQPQHF.

The chain joins TRBV20-1 to TRBJ2-1; the D gene is possibly TRBD1 (5 bases). From germline, CDR1 is DFQATT and CDR2 SNEGSKA (reference sequence). Trimming shortened V by 0 bases and J by 8 bases, and 20 bases separated the two germline ends. This CDR3 is 16 amino acids long. In DNA, the CDR3 is TGCAGTGCTAGAGATGATCCGGACAACTCGTACGATGAGCAGTTCTTC. Amino acid sequence: CSARDDPDNSYDEQFF.

This clonotype has more than one count but fewer than ten. This chain joins TRBV28 and TRBJ2-7; tentatively, D is TRBD1 or TRBD2 (5 bases each). The V gene lost 3 bases and the J gene lost 7 bases, with 16 bases spanning the gap. CDR1 and CDR2 from the germline V gene are MDHEN and SYDVKM. CDR3 size: 14 residues. In DNA form, the CDR3 reads TGTGCCAGCAGTTTGCTCCGTCGGGACGGGGAGCAGTACGTC. It translates to CASSLLRRDGEQYV.

In this sample, this clonotype turned up a few times. This chain connects TRBV5-6 to TRBJ2-1; 11 positions match TRBD2. The CDR3 contains 16 residues. V trimming: 4 bases; J trimming: 8 bases; junction bases outside the gene matches: 11. Germline lookup yields CDR1 SGHDT and CDR2 YYEEEE. The DNA of the CDR3 is TGTGCCAGCAGCAACGGGCTAGCGGGGGGTTTGGATGAGCAGTTCTTC. Translation: CASSNGLAGGLDEQFF.

CDR3 protein: CSARLLDRDNEQFF. The CDR3 DNA follows: TGCAGTGCTAGATTATTGGACAGAGACAATGAGCAGTTCTTC. The rearrangement uses TRBV20-1 and TRBJ2-1; maybe TRBD1 (6 bases). With 2 bases removed from V and 5 bases from J, the gap between germline ends came to 13 bases. This CDR3 region has 14 residues. Germline V gene sequence: CDR1 DFQATT, CDR2 SNEGSKA (reference sequence).

The table lists this clonotype with many counts. The DNA of the CDR3 is TGTGCCAGCAGCTTGGGGCAGTTTAGCAATCAGCCCCAGCATTTT. Its translation: CASSLGQFSNQPQHF. J is TRBJ1-5 and V is TRBV7-2; D possibly corresponds to TRBD1 (5 bases). CDR1 and CDR2 from the germline V gene are SGHTA and FQGNSA. This CDR3 has 15 residues. Trimming left V 3 bases short and J 0 bases short, with 9 bases between.

A word on this clonotype: Mismatch with germline at one junction end may stem from a read error. The gene calls are TRBV7-1 and TRBJ2-2; D is perhaps TRBD1 (6 bases). TRBV7-1 is classed as an ORF, of uncertain function. This CDR3 has 13 residues. CDR3 amino acids: CASSNRVTGVLFF. CDR3 nucleotide sequence: TGCGCCAGCAGCAACAGGGTAACCGGGGTGCTGTTTTTT.

This clonotype was seen more than once but under ten times. This chain uses TRBV6-2 or TRBV6-3 with TRBJ1-5; D is perhaps TRBD1 (6 bases). This CDR3 comprises 16 residues. The V and J ends lost 2 bases and 0 bases respectively, with 11 bases between them. The germline V gene encodes CDR1 MNHEY and CDR2 SVGEGT. This CDR3 reads CASSYGDIISNQPQHF. In nucleotides, the CDR3 is TGTGCCAGCAGTTACGGGGACATAATTAGCAATCAGCCCCAGCATTTT.

This chain uses TRBV28 with TRBJ2-5; 8 bases map to TRBD2. This CDR3 is 16 amino acids long. The germline V gene encodes CDR1 MDHEN and CDR2 SYDVKM. The V gene end was trimmed by 4 bases and the J gene end by 1 base; junction bases not matched to a gene: 8. CDR3 DNA sequence: TGTGCCAGCAGTTCCAAGCGGGGGCCTCTCCAAGAGACCCAGTACTTC. The encoded protein is CASSSKRGPLQETQYF.

This chain joins TRBV7-9 and TRBJ2-1, with unresolved D. Germline CDR1 SEHNR, CDR2 FQNEAQ (reference sequence). Between the trimmed V and J ends, which lost 8 bases and 6 bases, there was a span of 11 bases. The CDR3 spans 12 residues. The CDR3 protein is CASHRAPNEQFF. The CDR3 DNA is TGTGCCAGCCACCGGGCGCCCAATGAGCAGTTCTTC. Variable domain in full (rest from reference TRBV7-9 and TRBJ2-1): DTGVSQNPRHKITKRGQNVTFRCDPISEHNRLYWYRQTLGQGPEFLTYFQNEAQLEKSRLLSDRFSAERPKGSFSTLEIQRTEQGDSAMYLCASHRAPNEQFFGPGTRLTVL.

This clonotype was recorded a few times. The J gene is TRBJ2-7, the V gene TRBV20-1; 8 bases are a match to TRBD2. CDR3 length equals 14 residues. V dropped 5 bases and J dropped 3; count of bases not matched to a gene: 9. CDR1 DFQATT and CDR2 SNEGSKA come from the germline V gene (reference sequence). CDR3 sequence (DNA): TGCAGTGCTCCCCCCCTCCGGGGGGGCTACGAGCAGTACTTC. This encodes CSAPPLRGGYEQYF.

This clonotype was seen only a few times. The chain uses TRBV12-3 or TRBV12-4 and TRBJ1-1; TRBD1 is a possible D gene (6 bases). Trimming removed 5 bases at V and 11 bases at J, with 18 bases between. The length of the CDR3 is 13 residues. The CDR3: CASSLLAGQGAFF. The CDR3 coding sequence is TGTGCCAGCAGTCTTCTTGCGGGACAAGGGGCTTTCTTT.

This clonotype was recorded a few times. The chain couples TRBV6-6 to TRBJ2-7, with TRBD2 identical over 7 bases. CDR3 length: 14 amino acids. The V gene's germline CDR1 is MNHNY and CDR2 SVGAGI (reference sequence). Germline trimming cut 4 bases from V and 2 bases from J; bases unmatched to any gene: 5. The CDR3 DNA is TGTGCCAGCAGTTCTTGGACTAGTACCTACGAGCAGTACTTC. Amino acids: CASSSWTSTYEQYF.

There are many counts of this clonotype. This chain connects TRBV7-2 to TRBJ1-5, with 7 bases matching TRBD1. Germline V gene lookup returns CDR1 SGHTA and CDR2 FQGNSA. CDR3 length: 16 residues. V gave up 3 bases and J gave up 6 bases; unmatched junction bases: 11. The CDR3 loop reads CASSFQTGPIGQPQHF. As DNA, the CDR3 is TGTGCCAGCAGCTTCCAGACAGGGCCGATAGGTCAGCCCCAGCATTTT. Using reference TRBV7-2 and TRBJ1-5 for the parts outside the CDR3, the full variable domain is GAGVSQSPSNKVTEKGKDVELRCDPISGHTALYWYRQSLGQGLEFLIYFQGNSAPDKSGLPSDRFSAERTGGSVSTLTIQRTQQEDSAVYLCASSFQTGPIGQPQHFGDGTRLSIL.

V is TRBV6-2 or TRBV6-3 and J is TRBJ2-1; weak D call: TRBD1 (6 bases). Trimming took off 6 bases at V and 6 bases at J, with 15 bases between the two ends. Germline assignment: CDR1 MNHEY and CDR2 SVGEGT. The CDR3 extends over 14 amino acids. CDR3 loop: CASRRGTGSNEQFF. The CDR3 DNA follows: TGTGCCAGCAGACGGGGCACAGGGAGCAATGAGCAGTTCTTC.

On this clonotype itself: An end of the junction differs from the germline gene, which may be a read error. The chain has TRBV15 and TRBJ1-2; TRBD1 is a possible D gene (5 bases). The CDR3 has 14 residues. Germline V lookup: CDR1 LNHNV, CDR2 YYDKDF (reference sequence). The CDR3 protein is CATNRAGTVYGYTF. The CDR3 nucleotides are TGTGCCACCAACAGAGCCGGGACGGTCTATGGCTACACCTTC.

The rearrangement joins TRBV6-6 to TRBJ2-2, with D perhaps TRBD1 (6 bases). This CDR3 spans 15 amino acids. V was shortened by 2 bases and J by 3 bases, with 10 bases between the two germline ends. CDR1 and CDR2 from the germline V gene are MNHNY and SVGAGI (reference sequence). The CDR3 region is CASSYVRQDTGELFF. Here the CDR3 DNA reads TGTGCCAGCAGTTACGTAAGACAGGACACCGGGGAGCTGTTTTTT.

The rearrangement uses TRBV15 and TRBJ2-5, with TRBD2 matching over 7 bases. V lost 0 bases to trimming and J lost 3 bases; unmatched junction nucleotides: 4. Germline V gene lookup returns CDR1 LNHNV and CDR2 YYDKDF (reference sequence). The CDR3 runs to 15 residues. This CDR3 is CATSRDKGGEETQYF. The CDR3, as DNA: TGTGCCACCAGCAGAGATAAGGGAGGGGAAGAGACCCAGTACTTC.

This clonotype appeared a few times. The rearrangement joins TRBV4-1 to TRBJ2-1, with 10 bases aligning to TRBD1. The CDR3 totals 17 residues. CDR1 is MGHRA, CDR2 YSYEKL, per germline. V dropped 3 bases and J dropped 0; count of bases not matched to a gene: 5. As DNA, the CDR3 is TGCGCCAGCAGCCACCGACAGGGGGCGAGCTCCTACAATGAGCAGTTCTTC. Its translation is CASSHRQGASSYNEQFF.

As regards this clonotype: No conserved phenylalanine or tryptophan is present at the end of the CDR3, so a read error is the likely explanation. V gene TRBV11-2 combines with J gene TRBJ2-3, with a weak D call TRBD2 (5 bases). Trimming shortened V by 5 bases and J by 2 bases, and 20 bases separated the two germline ends. The CDR3 has 17 residues. From germline, CDR1 is SGHAT and CDR2 FQNNGV. This CDR3 reads CASSHPDYSKYTDTQYL. The CDR3 coding sequence is TGTGCCAGCAGCCACCCAGACTATTCAAAATACACAGATACGCAGTATTTG.

Written as DNA, the CDR3 is TGTGCCAGCAGTAATGCAGCCTACAATGAGCAGTTCTTC. Protein product: CASSNAAYNEQFF. The chain is built from TRBV5-4 and TRBJ2-1; D gene unclear. The CDR3 has 13 amino acids. Per the germline V gene, CDR1 is SGHNT and CDR2 is YYREEE (reference sequence). Trimming took 5 bases from V and 2 from J, leaving 8 bases between them.

The V call is TRBV2, the J call TRBJ1-4; D is unclear. CDR3 length: 14 amino acids. Trimming left V 7 bases short and J 2 bases short, with 11 bases between. Germline V CDR1 and CDR2: SNHLY, FYNNEI. Here the CDR3 reads CASIRPATNEKLFF. As DNA, the CDR3 is TGTGCCAGCATCCGACCAGCGACTAATGAAAAACTGTTTTTT.

The chain couples TRBV6-5 to TRBJ2-2, with 9 nucleotides matching TRBD1. The V gene end was trimmed by 5 bases and the J gene end by 5 bases; junction bases not matched to a gene: 3. CDR1 and CDR2 from the germline V gene are MNHEY and SVGAGI. The CDR3 contains 14 residues. The CDR3 region is CASSAGTGTGELFF. CDR3 bases: TGTGCCAGCAGTGCCGGGACAGGGACCGGGGAGCTGTTTTTT.

The rearrangement links TRBV2 to TRBJ2-1; TRBD2 agrees at 8 bases. Germline trimming cut 3 bases from V and 3 bases from J; bases unmatched to any gene: 10. CDR1 and CDR2 (germline): SNHLY, FYNNEI. The CDR3 has 17 amino acids. The DNA of the CDR3 is TGTGCCAGCAGTGAGCCCGACGGGGGGGCGGTCTACAATGAGCAGTTCTTC. Translated, it gives CASSEPDGGAVYNEQFF.

This clonotype was counted a few times. This chain links TRBV28 with TRBJ2-5; 9 bases line up with TRBD1. CDR3 length: 14 amino acids. V dropped 5 bases and J dropped 5; count of bases not matched to a gene: 6. Germline CDR1 and CDR2: MDHEN and SYDVKM. The CDR3 region is CASSQATGGETQYF. DNA for the CDR3: TGTGCCAGCAGTCAAGCGACAGGGGGGGAGACCCAGTACTTC.

This clonotype appeared many times. The chain couples TRBV7-2 to TRBJ1-1; D call uncertain. The CDR3 loop spans 17 amino acids. CDR1 and CDR2 from the germline V gene are SGHTA and FQGNSA. Between the trimmed V and J ends, which lost 0 bases and 3 bases, there was a span of 17 bases. This CDR3 is CASSLAEGREEDTEAFF. The CDR3 nucleotides read TGTGCCAGCAGCTTAGCTGAAGGGAGGGAAGAGGACACTGAAGCTTTCTTT.

This clonotype was detected a few times. The rearrangement joins TRBV12-3 or TRBV12-4 to TRBJ2-4, with no clear D. There are 14 residues in the CDR3. The ends were cut back, 7 bases at V and 9 bases at J, with 19 bases in the middle. In nucleotides, the CDR3 is TGTGCCAGCACCCGGACCGGAATAAATAGCATTCAGTACTTC. It specifies CASTRTGINSIQYF.

The table lists this clonotype with a few counts. The chain uses TRBV7-9 and TRBJ1-2, with 7 bases that match TRBD1. With 3 bases clipped from V and 4 bases from J, the junction kept 8 bases outside the gene matches. Per the germline V gene, CDR1 is SEHNR and CDR2 is FQNEAQ (reference sequence). This CDR3 region has 15 residues. Here the CDR3 DNA reads TGTGCCAGCAGCTTCGCCATCGACAGGGTCTATGGCTACACCTTC. Translating gives CASSFAIDRVYGYTF. The full variable domain, in which reference TRBV7-9 and TRBJ1-2 provide the parts outside the CDR3, is DTGVSQNPRHKITKRGQNVTFRCDPISEHNRLYWYRQTLGQGPEFLTYFQNEAQLEKSRLLSDRFSAERPKGSFSTLEIQRTEQGDSAMYLCASSFAIDRVYGYTFGSGTRLTVV.

This clonotype has only a few counts. The chain couples TRBV29-1 to TRBJ1-1; D gene uncertain. Germline CDR1 SQVTM, CDR2 ANQGSEA. With 7 bases removed from V and 4 bases from J, the gap between germline ends came to 13 bases. This CDR3 is 12 amino acids long. The CDR3 spells CSALSTGTEAFF. The DNA for the CDR3 is TGCAGCGCCCTGAGCACCGGCACTGAAGCTTTCTTT.